Listed here is a single T cell receptor (beta chain). Its specificity is unknown. The CDR3 consists of 16 residues. Germline CDR1 SGDLS, CDR2 YYNGEE. V gave up 2 bases and J gave up 5 bases; unmatched junction bases: 12. Use of 60 Vbeta and 13 Jbeta primers characterized the PCR. Some clones are missing from TCRdb's copy, which holds only in-frame ones; the method was immunoSEQ multiplex PCR. The sample has about 150,000 clones, more than 70% seen once; the top ten hold 5.6%. This entry is derived from a study of cytomegalovirus exposure and HLA in healthy donors. The study, taken as a whole, reports: Common viral pathogens (according to a later analysis) appeared linked to several of the most significant clusters.

Each donor was healthy, and each was a bone marrow donor. The clonotype comes from a woman between 40 and 50 years old in good health and CMV-seropositive. Sequenced: PBMCs. The chain combines TRBV9 with TRBJ2-7, with 8 bases identical to TRBD2. The CDR3 DNA is TGTGCCAGCAGCGTCTCAGCGGGAGTTGGTGGCCACGAGCAGTACTTC. It codes for CASSVSAGVGGHEQYF.